This T cell receptor (beta chain) was found in a study of human T cells and chemical hapten exposure. As for the study in general: Patients' scalps got diphenylcyclopropenone weekly throughout the approximately 22-week study. Variability of per-sample TCR yields stemmed mainly from small differences in pooled library volume.

The sample holds a few counts of this clonotype. Its matching antigen is unknown. Time point defined: pre-sensitization, week 0. Treatment meaning: therapeutic diphenylcyclopropenone sensitization with weekly scalp DPC. Study-level points and caveats: Compared with pre-sensitization or healthy control sets, expanded TCRs clustered more. More PT1 expanded TCRs went with higher patch test scores.

Using its own MiXCR run on the RACE reads, TCRdb lists one record per CDR3 protein. The table lists some 250,000 distinct CDR3 sequences, around 7.3% of them singletons. Sequencing used whole blood, obtained in connection with sensitization to the hapten diphenylcyclopropenone (DPC). The receptor was isolated from a man between 18 and 29 years old with alopecia areata. Some clones in this sample may be carry-over from other donors' samples.

DNA of the CDR3: TGTGCCAGCAGTTACTGGAGAAACATTCAGTACTTC. Translation gives CASSYWRNIQYF. The rearrangement uses TRBV6-2 or TRBV6-3 and TRBJ2-4; D is ambiguous. V lost 1 base to trimming and J lost 6 bases, with 4 bases between them. CDR3 length equals 12 residues. From germline, CDR1 is MNHEY and CDR2 SVGEGT.